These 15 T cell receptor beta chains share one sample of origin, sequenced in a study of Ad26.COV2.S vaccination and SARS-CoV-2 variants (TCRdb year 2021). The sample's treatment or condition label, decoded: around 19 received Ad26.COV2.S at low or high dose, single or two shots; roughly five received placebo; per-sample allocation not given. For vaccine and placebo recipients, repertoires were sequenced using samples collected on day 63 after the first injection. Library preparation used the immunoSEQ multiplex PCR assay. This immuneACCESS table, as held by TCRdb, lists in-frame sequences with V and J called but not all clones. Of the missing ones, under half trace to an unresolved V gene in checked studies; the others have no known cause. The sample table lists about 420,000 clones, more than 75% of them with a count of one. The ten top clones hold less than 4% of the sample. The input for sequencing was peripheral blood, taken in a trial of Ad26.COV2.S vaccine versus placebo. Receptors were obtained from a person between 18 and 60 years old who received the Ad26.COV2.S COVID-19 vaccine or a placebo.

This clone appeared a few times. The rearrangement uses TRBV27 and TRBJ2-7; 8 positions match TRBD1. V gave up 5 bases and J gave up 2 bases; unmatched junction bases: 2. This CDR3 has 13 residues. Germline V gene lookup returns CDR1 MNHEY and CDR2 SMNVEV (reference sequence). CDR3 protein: CASSPGQAYEQYF. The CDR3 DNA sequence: TGTGCCAGCAGTCCGGGACAGGCCTACGAGCAGTACTTC.

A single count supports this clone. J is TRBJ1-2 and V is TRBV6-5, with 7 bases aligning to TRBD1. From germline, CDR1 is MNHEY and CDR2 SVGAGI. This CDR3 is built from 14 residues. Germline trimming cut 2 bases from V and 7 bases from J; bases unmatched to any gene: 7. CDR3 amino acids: CASSYAGGAAGYTF. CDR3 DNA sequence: TGTGCCAGCAGTTACGCAGGGGGGGCGGCTGGCTACACCTTC.

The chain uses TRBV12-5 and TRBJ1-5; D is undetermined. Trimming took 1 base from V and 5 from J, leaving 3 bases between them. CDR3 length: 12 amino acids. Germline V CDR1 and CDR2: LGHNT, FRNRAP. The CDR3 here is CASGLEYQPQHF. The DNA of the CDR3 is TGTGCTAGTGGTTTGGAATATCAGCCCCAGCATTTT.

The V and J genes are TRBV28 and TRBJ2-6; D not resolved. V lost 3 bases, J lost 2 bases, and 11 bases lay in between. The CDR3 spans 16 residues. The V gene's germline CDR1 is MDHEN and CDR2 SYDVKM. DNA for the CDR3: TGTGCCAGCAGTTTTCGACATAGCACTGGGGCCAACGTCCTGACTTTC. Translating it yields CASSFRHSTGANVLTF. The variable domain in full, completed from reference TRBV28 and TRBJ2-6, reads DVKVTQSSRYLVKRTGEKVFLECVQDMDHENMFWYRQDPGLGLRLIYFSYDVKMKEKGDIPEGYSVSREKKERFSLILESASTNQTSMYLCASSFRHSTGANVLTFGAGSRLTVL.

In DNA, the CDR3 is TGTGCCAGCAGCCGCCGCAGGGGGGGGAATCAGCCCCAGCATTTT. Protein: CASSRRRGGNQPQHF. V usage is TRBV21-1 and J usage is TRBJ1-5. TRBV21-1 is a listed pseudogene. The CDR3 consists of 15 residues.

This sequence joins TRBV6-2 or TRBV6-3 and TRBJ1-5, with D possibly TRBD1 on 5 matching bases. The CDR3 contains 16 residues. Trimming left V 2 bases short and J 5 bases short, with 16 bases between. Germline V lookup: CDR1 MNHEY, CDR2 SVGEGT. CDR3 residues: CASSYMGASGHQPQHF. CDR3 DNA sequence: TGTGCCAGCAGTTACATGGGAGCTTCGGGGCATCAGCCCCAGCATTTT.

The CDR3 loop is CASSFKVFRGTGNTIYF. The CDR3 DNA reads TGTGCCAGCAGTTTTAAGGTCTTTAGAGGTACTGGAAACACCATATATTTT. This sequence joins TRBV27 and TRBJ1-3; D is unresolved. This CDR3 has 17 residues. V lost 3 bases, J lost 2 bases, and 17 bases lay in between. Germline-derived CDR1 and CDR2 are MNHEY and SMNVEV (reference sequence).

The CDR3 loop is CATSRDRGDRGEKLFF. CDR3 nucleotides: TGTGCCACCAGCAGAGATCGGGGGGACAGGGGTGAAAAACTGTTTTTT. The V and J genes are TRBV15 and TRBJ1-4; TRBD1 matches 10 bases. Losses at the gene ends were 0 bases for V and 7 bases for J; bases not matched to a gene: 5. Germline CDR1 and CDR2: LNHNV and YYDKDF (reference sequence). This CDR3 comprises 16 residues.

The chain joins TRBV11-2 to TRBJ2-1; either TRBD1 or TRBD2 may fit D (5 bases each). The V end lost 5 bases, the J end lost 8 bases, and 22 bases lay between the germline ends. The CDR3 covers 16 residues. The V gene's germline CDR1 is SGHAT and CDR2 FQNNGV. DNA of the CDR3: TGTGCCAGCAGCCATAGGGACCCCGTGGTATACGATGAGCAGTTCTTC. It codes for CASSHRDPVVYDEQFF.

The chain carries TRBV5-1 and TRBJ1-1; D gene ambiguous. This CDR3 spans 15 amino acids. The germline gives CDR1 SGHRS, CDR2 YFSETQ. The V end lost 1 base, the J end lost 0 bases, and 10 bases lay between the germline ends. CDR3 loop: CASSLISGLNTEAFF. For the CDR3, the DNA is TGCGCCAGCAGCTTGATCAGTGGGCTGAACACTGAAGCTTTCTTT. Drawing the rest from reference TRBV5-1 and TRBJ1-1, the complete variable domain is KAGVTQTPRYLIKTRGQQVTLSCSPISGHRSVSWYQQTPGQGLQFLFEYFSETQRNKGNFPGRFSGRQFSNSRSEMNVSTLELGDSALYLCASSLISGLNTEAFFGQGTRLTVV.

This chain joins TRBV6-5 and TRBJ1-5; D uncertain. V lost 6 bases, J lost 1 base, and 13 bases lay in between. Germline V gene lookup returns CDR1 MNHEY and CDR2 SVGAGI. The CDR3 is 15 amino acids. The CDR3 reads CASRDHAGSNQPQHF. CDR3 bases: TGTGCCAGCAGGGACCATGCGGGCAGCAATCAGCCCCAGCATTTT.

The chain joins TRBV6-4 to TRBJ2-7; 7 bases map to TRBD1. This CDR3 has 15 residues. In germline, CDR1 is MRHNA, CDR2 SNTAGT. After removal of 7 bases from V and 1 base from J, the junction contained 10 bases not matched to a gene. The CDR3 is CASNPPGTASYEQYF. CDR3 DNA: TGTGCCAGCAACCCTCCCGGGACAGCTTCCTACGAGCAGTACTTC.

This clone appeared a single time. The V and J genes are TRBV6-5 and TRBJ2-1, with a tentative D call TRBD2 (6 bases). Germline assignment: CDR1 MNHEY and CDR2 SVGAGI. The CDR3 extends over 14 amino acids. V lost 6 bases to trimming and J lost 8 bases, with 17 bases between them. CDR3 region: CASSGGGVGDEQFF. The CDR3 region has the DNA TGTGCCAGCAGCGGCGGAGGGGTGGGCGATGAGCAGTTCTTC.

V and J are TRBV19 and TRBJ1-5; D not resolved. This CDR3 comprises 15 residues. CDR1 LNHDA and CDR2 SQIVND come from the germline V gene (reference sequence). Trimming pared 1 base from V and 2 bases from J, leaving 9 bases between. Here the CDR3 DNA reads TGTGCCAGTAGTATAGCTCAGAGCCGCAATCAGCCCCAGCATTTT. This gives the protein CASSIAQSRNQPQHF. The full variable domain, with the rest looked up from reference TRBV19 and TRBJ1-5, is DGGITQSPKYLFRKEGQNVTLSCEQNLNHDAMYWYRQDPGQGLRLIYYSQIVNDFQKGDIAEGYSVSREKKESFPLTVTSAQKNPTAFYLCASSIAQSRNQPQHFGDGTRLSIL.

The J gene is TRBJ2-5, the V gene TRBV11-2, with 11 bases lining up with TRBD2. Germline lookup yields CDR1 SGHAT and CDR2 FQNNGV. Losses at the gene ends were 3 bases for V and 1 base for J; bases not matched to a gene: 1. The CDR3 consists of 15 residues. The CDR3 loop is CASSFSGGAQETQYF. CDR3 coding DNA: TGTGCCAGCAGCTTTAGCGGGGGGGCCCAAGAGACCCAGTACTTC. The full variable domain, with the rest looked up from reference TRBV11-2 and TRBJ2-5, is EAGVAQSPRYKIIEKRQSVAFWCNPISGHATLYWYQQILGQGPKLLIQFQNNGVVDDSQLPKDRFSAERLKGVDSTLKIQPAKLEDSAVYLCASSFSGGAQETQYFGPGTRLLVL.